The clone carrying this T cell receptor (beta chain) was detected once. Antigen specificity is unknown. The sample contains more than one DNA sequence encoding this CDR3. The CDR3 sequence is 11 residues long. The germline gives CDR1 GTSNPN, CDR2 SVGIG (reference sequence). With 0 bases removed from V and 4 bases from J, the gap between germline ends came to 3 bases. The sample is drawn from a study of T cell repertoires and HLA-DP antigens. Regarding the study as a whole: Average cumulative frequency of previously undetected clones was 35% to 40% against one allele and 50% to 65% against the other.

Amplification used primers for 54 TRBV and 13 TRBJ segments. Assay used: immunoSEQ multiplex PCR; TCRdb lists only in-frame clones, some missing. The table lists about 110,000 clones, around 93% of them singletons. Untouched CD4+ T cells were bead-isolated from PBMC at roughly 98% purity. The source material was CD4+ T cells from PBMCs. This receptor was obtained from a woman under 30 in good health and CMV-seronegative. J is TRBJ2-5 and V is TRBV30, with D unclear. CDR3 region: CAWSVGETQYF. The CDR3, as DNA: TGTGCCTGGAGTGTGGGAGAGACCCAGTACTTC.